This is a list of T cell receptor beta chains from one sample in a study of blood T cell repertoires in COVID-19. The protocol was immunoSEQ multiplex PCR, while the TCRdb copy is restricted to in-frame clones and leaves out a portion. The sample lists fewer than 70,000 clones; approximately 92% were seen once. What was sequenced was peripheral blood. All receptors come from a man aged 50-60 years with active COVID-19. Both conserved end residues are part of each CDR3. D genes are given only for firm matches. For some rows the clone size is stated as once, few or many, or as a class when expanded; others skip it.

clone_size j_call v_call d_call cdr3_nt cdr3_aa
NA TRBJ2-1 TRBV5-1 NA TGCGCCAGCAGCCCAAGGACAGACCCATCGGGGAATGAGCAGTTCTTC CASSPRTDPSGNEQFF
NA TRBJ1-2 TRBV5-1 TRBD1 TGCGCCAGCGGCGCGACAGGGGGCGCGGACTATGGCTACACCTTC CASGATGGADYGYTF
NA TRBJ1-1 TRBV5-6 NA TGTGCCAGCAGCTTGGTGAGGATCTTGAACACTGAAGCTTTCTTT CASSLVRILNTEAFF
NA TRBJ1-1 TRBV7-9 TRBD1 TGTGCCAGCAGCTTAGCGGCAGGGGGGAGCACTGAAGCTTTCTTT CASSLAAGGSTEAFF
once TRBJ1-1 TRBV5-1 NA TGCGCCAGCAGCTCCGGGACACCCGAATCCGAAGCTTTCTTT CASSSGTPESEAFF
NA TRBJ2-3 TRBV4-1 NA TGCGCCAGCAGCCAACAGGGAATTCCAGATACGCAGTATTTT CASSQQGIPDTQYF
NA TRBJ1-2 TRBV4-3 TRBD1 TGCGCCAGCAGCCAACAGGGGGCGGCTTCTGGCTACACCTTC CASSQQGAASGYTF
NA TRBJ1-5 TRBV4-2 NA TGTGCCAGCAGCCAAGAAATGGGGCGTCTGGGTCAGCCCCAGCATTTT CASSQEMGRLGQPQHF
once TRBJ2-1 TRBV7-2 TRBD1 TGTGCCAGCAGCGAAACCGGGACAGGGTATGCTGGCTCCTACAATGAGCAGTTCTTC CASSETGTGYAGSYNEQFF
NA TRBJ2-3 TRBV14 TRBD2 TGTGCCAGCAGCCAATGGAAACTAGCGGGGGTTCCCACGCAGTATTTT CASSQWKLAGVPTQYF
NA TRBJ2-5 TRBV2 TRBD1 TGTGCCAGCAGTGAAAGGGGACAGGGGTCAGAGACCCAGTACTTC CASSERGQGSETQYF
few TRBJ1-5 TRBV6-2/TRBV6-3 TRBD1 TGTGCCAGCAGTTTACCGGGGAACAGGGGGCAACGCCAGCCCCAGCATTTT CASSLPGNRGQRQPQHF
NA TRBJ2-2 TRBV24-1 TRBD2 TGTGCCACCAGTGATCGAACTAGCGGGGGGGCGAACACCGGGGAGCTGTTTTTT CATSDRTSGGANTGELFF
NA TRBJ2-3 TRBV21-1 NA TGTGCCAGCAGCATTACGTGGCCCGCGGGGGGCCCCACCGTCACAGATACGCAGTATTTT CASSITWPAGGPTVTDTQYF
NA TRBJ1-2 TRBV7-9 NA TGTGCCAGCAGCCCCCCTACGGGACCCGCCGGGAGAACCTATGGCTACACCTTC CASSPPTGPAGRTYGYTF
NA TRBJ2-3 TRBV7-2 NA TGTGCCAGCAGCTTTTCCGCACCGGTCCCAGATACGCAGTATTTT CASSFSAPVPDTQYF
few TRBJ1-1 TRBV28 NA TGTGCCAGCAGTTTAGGGGGGGTCGCTTTGGTAGCTTTCTTT CASSLGGVALVAFF
NA TRBJ2-5 TRBV7-9 TRBD2 TGTGCCAGCAGCTTAGGGGGACTAGCAGTAGAGACCCAGTACTTC CASSLGGLAVETQYF
NA TRBJ2-3 TRBV5-4 TRBD2 TGTGCCAGCAGCCCGGGAGGGCTAGCGGGGGGGCCCACAGATACGCAGTATTTT CASSPGGLAGGPTDTQYF
NA TRBJ1-2 TRBV5-4 NA TGTGCCAGCAGCCCGCAGGGCTACTATGGCTACACCTTC CASSPQGYYGYTF
NA TRBJ1-2 TRBV10-1 NA TGCGCCAGCAGTGAGGGGCATTTCTATGGCTACACCTTC CASSEGHFYGYTF
once TRBJ2-7 TRBV5-1 NA TGCGCCAGCAGCAAACAGGGATCTTACGAGCAGTACTTC CASSKQGSYEQYF
NA TRBJ1-5 TRBV9 NA TGTGCCAGCAGCGTAGGACTAGGGTCCCAGCCCCAGCATTTT CASSVGLGSQPQHF
NA TRBJ2-3 TRBV5-3 TRBD2 TGTGCCAGAAGGAAAGGTTCGACTAGCGTGAGAGATACGCAGTATTTT CARRKGSTSVRDTQYF
NA TRBJ2-7 TRBV12-5 NA TGTGCTAGTGGTTTGGGGAGTCACTACGAGCAGTACTTC CASGLGSHYEQYF
NA TRBJ1-2 TRBV7-2 NA TGTGCCAGCAGCTCAACAACAGGGTGGACTGAATTGTACACCTTC CASSSTTGWTELYTF
NA TRBJ2-1 TRBV21-1 NA TGTGCCAGCAGCCTAAACTTTGGGGGCGTTTGGTTCTTC CASSLNFGGVWFF
NA TRBJ2-2 TRBV14 NA TGTGCCAGCAGCCAACGGTTTAACACCGGGGAGCTGTTTTTT CASSQRFNTGELFF
NA TRBJ2-1 TRBV5-6 NA TGTGCCAGCAGCTTGTTGAGGGGAGGCGAGCAGTTCTTC CASSLLRGGEQFF
once TRBJ1-1 TRBV7-8 NA TGTGCCAGCAGCTTAGTGCGGGTTGGCAAGAACACTGAAGCTTTCTTT CASSLVRVGKNTEAFF
NA TRBJ1-2 TRBV4-1 NA TGCGCCAGCAGCCCCAGACAGACGGATAATGAGGGCTACACCTTC CASSPRQTDNEGYTF
NA TRBJ2-1 TRBV19 TRBD2 TGTGCCAGTAGTCTCCCAGGGACTAGCTTGGCTGAGCAGTTCTTC CASSLPGTSLAEQFF
NA TRBJ2-3 TRBV5-6 NA TGTGCCAGCAGCTTGGGGGTGAGGAGGACAGCTGTCACAGATACGCAGTATTTT CASSLGVRRTAVTDTQYF
NA TRBJ2-3 TRBV24-1 NA TGTGCCACCAGGGGGCCCCATAACACAGATACGCAGTATTTT CATRGPHNTDTQYF
once TRBJ2-5 TRBV19 TRBD2 TGTGCCAGTAGCCCGGGACTAGCGGATCAAGAGACCCAGTACTTC CASSPGLADQETQYF
NA TRBJ1-6 TRBV5-1 TRBD1 TGCGCCAGCAGCCCGGCCGGGACAGGGGCCGGGGGTAATTCACCCCTCCACTTT CASSPAGTGAGGNSPLHF
NA TRBJ1-2 TRBV19 TRBD1 TGTGCCAGTTACGGGGGGGACAGGGGCAACTATGGCTACACCTTC CASYGGDRGNYGYTF
NA TRBJ1-2 TRBV9 NA TGTGCCAGCAGCGTAGCGCAGGGCTCGGGCTACACCTTC CASSVAQGSGYTF
NA TRBJ2-1 TRBV11-3 NA TGTGCCAGCAGCTTAGATCGTGGGGAGTACAATGAGCAGTTCTTC CASSLDRGEYNEQFF
NA TRBJ1-3 TRBV5-1 NA TGCGCCAGCAGGGTAGGGAGTTCTGGAAACACCATATATTTT CASRVGSSGNTIYF
NA TRBJ1-5 TRBV3-1/TRBV3-2 NA TGTGCCAGCAGCCCGGTGGTGGGCAATCAGCCCCAGCATTTT CASSPVVGNQPQHF